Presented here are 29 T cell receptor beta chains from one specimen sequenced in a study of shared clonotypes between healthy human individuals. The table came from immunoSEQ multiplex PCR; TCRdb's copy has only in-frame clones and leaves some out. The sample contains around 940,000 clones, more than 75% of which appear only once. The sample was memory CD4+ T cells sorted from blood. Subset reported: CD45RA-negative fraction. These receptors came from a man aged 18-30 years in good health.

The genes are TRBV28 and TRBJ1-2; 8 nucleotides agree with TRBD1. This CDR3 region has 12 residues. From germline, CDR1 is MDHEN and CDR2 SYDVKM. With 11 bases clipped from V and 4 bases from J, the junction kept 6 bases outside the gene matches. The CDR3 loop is CALRGQGYGYTF. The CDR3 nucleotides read TGTGCCCTCAGGGGGCAGGGCTATGGCTACACCTTC.

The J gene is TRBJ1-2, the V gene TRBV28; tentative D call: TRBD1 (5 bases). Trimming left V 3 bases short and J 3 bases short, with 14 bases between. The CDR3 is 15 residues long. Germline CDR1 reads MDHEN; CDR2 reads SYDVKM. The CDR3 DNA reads TGTGCCAGCAGTTTTGGGGGGGAGGCATACTATGGCTACACCTTC. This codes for CASSFGGEAYYGYTF.

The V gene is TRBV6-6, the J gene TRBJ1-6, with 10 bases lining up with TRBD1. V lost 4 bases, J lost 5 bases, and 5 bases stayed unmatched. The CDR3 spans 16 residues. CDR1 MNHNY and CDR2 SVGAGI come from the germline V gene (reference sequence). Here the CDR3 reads CASSSGDRGNNSPLHF. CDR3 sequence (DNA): TGTGCCAGCAGTTCGGGGGACAGGGGCAATAATTCACCCCTCCACTTT.

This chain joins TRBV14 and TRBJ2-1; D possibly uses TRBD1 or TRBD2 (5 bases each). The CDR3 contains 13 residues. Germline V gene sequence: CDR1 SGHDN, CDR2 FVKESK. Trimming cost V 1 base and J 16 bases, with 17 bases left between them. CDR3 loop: CASSQGGASTQFF. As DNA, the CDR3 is TGTGCCAGCAGCCAAGGAGGGGCGAGTACGCAATTCTTC.

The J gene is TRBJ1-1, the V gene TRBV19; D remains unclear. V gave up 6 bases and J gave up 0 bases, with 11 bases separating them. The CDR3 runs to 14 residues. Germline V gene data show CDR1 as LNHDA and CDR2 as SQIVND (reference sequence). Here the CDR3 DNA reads TGTGCCAGTAGGCCGTCCGGGGTGAACACTGAAGCTTTCTTT. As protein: CASRPSGVNTEAFF.

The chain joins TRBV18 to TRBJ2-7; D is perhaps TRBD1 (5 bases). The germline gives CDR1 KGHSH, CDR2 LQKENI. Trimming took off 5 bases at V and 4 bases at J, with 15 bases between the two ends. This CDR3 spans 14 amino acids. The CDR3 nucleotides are TGTGCCAGCTCATCCGGGTCCAGGGCTTACGAGCAGTACTTC. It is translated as CASSSGSRAYEQYF.

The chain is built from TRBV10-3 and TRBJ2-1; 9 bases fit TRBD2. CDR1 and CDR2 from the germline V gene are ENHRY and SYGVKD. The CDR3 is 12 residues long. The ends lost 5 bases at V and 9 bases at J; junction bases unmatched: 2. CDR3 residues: CAISNSGGEQFF. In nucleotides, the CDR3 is TGTGCCATCAGTAATAGCGGGGGTGAGCAGTTCTTC.

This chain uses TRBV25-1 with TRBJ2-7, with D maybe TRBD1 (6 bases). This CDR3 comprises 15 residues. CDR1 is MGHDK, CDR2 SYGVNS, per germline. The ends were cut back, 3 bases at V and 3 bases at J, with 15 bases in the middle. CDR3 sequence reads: CASSDSGTRSYEQYF. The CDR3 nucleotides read TGTGCCAGCAGTGATTCCGGGACACGGAGCTACGAGCAGTACTTC.

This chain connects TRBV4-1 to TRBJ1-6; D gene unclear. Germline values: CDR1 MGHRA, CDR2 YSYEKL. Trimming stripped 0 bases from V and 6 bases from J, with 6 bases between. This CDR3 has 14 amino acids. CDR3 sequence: CASSQDRANSPLHF. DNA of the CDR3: TGCGCCAGCAGCCAAGATCGAGCTAATTCACCCCTCCACTTT.

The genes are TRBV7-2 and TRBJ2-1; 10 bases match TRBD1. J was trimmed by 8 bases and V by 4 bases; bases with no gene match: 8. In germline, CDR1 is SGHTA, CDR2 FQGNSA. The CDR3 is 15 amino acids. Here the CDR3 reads CASSSDRGRRYEQFF. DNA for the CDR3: TGTGCCAGCAGCTCAGACAGGGGGCGCCGATATGAGCAGTTCTTC.

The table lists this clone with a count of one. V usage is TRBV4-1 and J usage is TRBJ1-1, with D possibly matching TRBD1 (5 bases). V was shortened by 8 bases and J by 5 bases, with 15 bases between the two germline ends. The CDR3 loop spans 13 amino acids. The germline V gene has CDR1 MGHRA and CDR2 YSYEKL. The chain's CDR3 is CASQGVPGTEAFF. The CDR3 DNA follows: TGCGCCAGCCAAGGGGTCCCGGGGACTGAAGCTTTCTTT.

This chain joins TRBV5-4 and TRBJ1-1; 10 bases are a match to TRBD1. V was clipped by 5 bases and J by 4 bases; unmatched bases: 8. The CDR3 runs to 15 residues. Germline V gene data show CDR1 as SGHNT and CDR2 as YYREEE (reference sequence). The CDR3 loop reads CASSAGTGEVTEAFF. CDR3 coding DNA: TGTGCCAGCAGTGCCGGGACAGGGGAAGTCACTGAAGCTTTCTTT. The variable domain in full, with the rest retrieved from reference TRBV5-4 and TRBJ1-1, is ETGVTQSPTHLIKTRGQQVTLRCSSQSGHNTVSWYQQALGQGPQFIFQYYREEENGRGNFPPRFSGLQFPNYSSELNVNALELDDSALYLCASSAGTGEVTEAFFGQGTRLTVV.

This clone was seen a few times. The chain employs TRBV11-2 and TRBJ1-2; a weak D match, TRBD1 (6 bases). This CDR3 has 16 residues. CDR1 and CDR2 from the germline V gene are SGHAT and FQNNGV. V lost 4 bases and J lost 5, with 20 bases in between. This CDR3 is CASSSIKGGLRYGYTF. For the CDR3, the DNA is TGTGCCAGCAGCTCGATTAAGGGGGGCTTAAGGTATGGCTACACCTTC.

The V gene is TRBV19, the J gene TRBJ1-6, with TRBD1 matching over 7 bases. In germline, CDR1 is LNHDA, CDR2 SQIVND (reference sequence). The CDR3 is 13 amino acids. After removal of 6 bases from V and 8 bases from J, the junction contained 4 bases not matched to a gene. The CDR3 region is CASRRQGDSPLHF. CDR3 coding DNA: TGTGCCAGTAGGAGACAGGGAGATTCACCCCTCCACTTT.

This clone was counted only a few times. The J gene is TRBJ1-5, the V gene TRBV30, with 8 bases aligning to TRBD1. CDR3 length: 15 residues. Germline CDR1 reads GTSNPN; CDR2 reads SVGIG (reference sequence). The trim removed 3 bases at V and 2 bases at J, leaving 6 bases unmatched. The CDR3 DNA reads TGTGCCTGGAGCAGGGGGCAGATCGGCAATCAGCCCCAGCATTTT. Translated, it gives CAWSRGQIGNQPQHF. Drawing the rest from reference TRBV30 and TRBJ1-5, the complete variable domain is SQTIHQWPATLVQPVGSPLSLECTVEGTSNPNLYWYRQAAGRGLQLLFYSVGIGQISSEVPQNLSASRPQDRQFILSSKKLLLSDSGFYLCAWSRGQIGNQPQHFGDGTRLSIL.

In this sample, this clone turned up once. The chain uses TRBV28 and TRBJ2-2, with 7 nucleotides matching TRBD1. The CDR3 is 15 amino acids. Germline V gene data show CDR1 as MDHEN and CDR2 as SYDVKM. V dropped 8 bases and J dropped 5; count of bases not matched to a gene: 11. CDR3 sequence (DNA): TGTGCCAGCTCGGTTCCGGGACAGAGGACCGGGGAGCTGTTTTTT. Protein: CASSVPGQRTGELFF.

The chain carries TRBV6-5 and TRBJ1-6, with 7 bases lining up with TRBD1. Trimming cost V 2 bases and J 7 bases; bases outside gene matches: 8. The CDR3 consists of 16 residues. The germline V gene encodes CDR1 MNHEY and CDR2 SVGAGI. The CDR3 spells CASSYGTELRNSPLHF. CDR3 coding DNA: TGTGCCAGCAGTTACGGGACAGAGCTAAGGAATTCACCCCTCCACTTT.

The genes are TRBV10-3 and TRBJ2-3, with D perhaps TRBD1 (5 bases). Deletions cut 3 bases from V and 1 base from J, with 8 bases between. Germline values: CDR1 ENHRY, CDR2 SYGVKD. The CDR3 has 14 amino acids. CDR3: CAISDRVGTDTQYF. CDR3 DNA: TGTGCCATCAGTGACAGGGTGGGCACAGATACGCAGTATTTT.

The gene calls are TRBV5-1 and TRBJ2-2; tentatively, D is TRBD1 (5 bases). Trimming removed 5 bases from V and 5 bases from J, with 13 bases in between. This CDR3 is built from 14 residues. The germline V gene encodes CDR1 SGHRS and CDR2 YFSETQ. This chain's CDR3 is CASRLRTNTGELFF. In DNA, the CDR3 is TGCGCCAGCAGACTACGGACAAATACCGGGGAGCTGTTTTTT.

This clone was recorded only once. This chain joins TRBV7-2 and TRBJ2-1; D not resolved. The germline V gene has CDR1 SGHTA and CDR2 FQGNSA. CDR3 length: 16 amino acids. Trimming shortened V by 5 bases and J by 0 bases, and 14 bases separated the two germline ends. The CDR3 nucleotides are TGTGCCAGCAGCCGGAGAAGCCCGAGCTCCTACAATGAGCAGTTCTTC. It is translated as CASSRRSPSSYNEQFF.

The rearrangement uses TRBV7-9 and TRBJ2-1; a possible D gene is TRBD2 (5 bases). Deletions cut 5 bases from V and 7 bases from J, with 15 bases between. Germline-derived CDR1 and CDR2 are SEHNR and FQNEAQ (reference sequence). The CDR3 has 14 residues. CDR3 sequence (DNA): TGTGCCAGCAGCCCCGGGAACCGGTATAATGAGCAGTTCTTC. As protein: CASSPGNRYNEQFF.

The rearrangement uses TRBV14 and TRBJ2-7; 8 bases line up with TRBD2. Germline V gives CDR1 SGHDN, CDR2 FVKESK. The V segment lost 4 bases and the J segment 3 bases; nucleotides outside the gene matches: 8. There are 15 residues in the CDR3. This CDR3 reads CASSPIGTSVYEQYF. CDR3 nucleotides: TGTGCCAGCAGCCCTATCGGGACTAGTGTCTACGAGCAGTACTTC.

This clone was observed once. The CDR3 nucleotides are TGTGCCAGCAGCTTGGACGCGGTCTCCTACGAGCAGTACTTC. It yields the protein CASSLDAVSYEQYF. The rearrangement joins TRBV5-4 to TRBJ2-7; D remains ambiguous. Trimming took 0 bases from V and 0 from J, leaving 7 bases between them. CDR1 and CDR2 from the germline V gene are SGHNT and YYREEE (reference sequence). This CDR3 has 14 amino acids.

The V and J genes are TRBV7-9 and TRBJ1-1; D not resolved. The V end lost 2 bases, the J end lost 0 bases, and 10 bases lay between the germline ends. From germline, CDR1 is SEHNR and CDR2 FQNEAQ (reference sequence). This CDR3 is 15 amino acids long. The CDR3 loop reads CASSLSQTMNTEAFF. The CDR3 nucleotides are TGTGCCAGCAGCTTAAGTCAGACCATGAACACTGAAGCTTTCTTT.

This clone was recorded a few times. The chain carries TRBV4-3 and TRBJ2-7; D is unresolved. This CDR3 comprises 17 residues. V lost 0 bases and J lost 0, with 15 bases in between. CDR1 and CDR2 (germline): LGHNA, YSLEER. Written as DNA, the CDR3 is TGCGCCAGCAGCCAAGACCAAGCGCCCCGGGCCTCCTACGAGCAGTACTTC. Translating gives CASSQDQAPRASYEQYF.

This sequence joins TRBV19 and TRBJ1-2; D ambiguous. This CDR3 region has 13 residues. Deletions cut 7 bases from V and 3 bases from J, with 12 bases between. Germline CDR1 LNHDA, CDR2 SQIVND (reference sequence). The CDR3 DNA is TGTGCCAGTACTATCACCCCGGACTATGGCTACACCTTC. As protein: CASTITPDYGYTF.

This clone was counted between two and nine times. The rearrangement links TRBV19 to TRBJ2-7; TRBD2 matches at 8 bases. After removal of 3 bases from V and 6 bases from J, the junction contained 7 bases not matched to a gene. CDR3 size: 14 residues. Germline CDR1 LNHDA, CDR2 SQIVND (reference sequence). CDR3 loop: CASSMVAGNSEQYF. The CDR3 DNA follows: TGTGCCAGTAGTATGGTAGCGGGAAATTCCGAGCAGTACTTC.

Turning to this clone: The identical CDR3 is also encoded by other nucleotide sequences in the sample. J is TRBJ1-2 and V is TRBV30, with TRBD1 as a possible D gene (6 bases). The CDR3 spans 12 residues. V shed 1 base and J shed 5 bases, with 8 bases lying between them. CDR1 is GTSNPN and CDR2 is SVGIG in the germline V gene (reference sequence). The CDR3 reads CAWSATGYGYTF. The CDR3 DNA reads TGTGCCTGGAGTGCCACAGGGTATGGCTACACCTTC.

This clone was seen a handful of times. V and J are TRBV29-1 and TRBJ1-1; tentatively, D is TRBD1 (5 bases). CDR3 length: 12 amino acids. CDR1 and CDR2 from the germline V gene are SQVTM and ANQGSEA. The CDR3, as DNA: TGCAGTGGTTATCGGGGCGTCACTGAAGCTTTCTTT. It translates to CSGYRGVTEAFF.